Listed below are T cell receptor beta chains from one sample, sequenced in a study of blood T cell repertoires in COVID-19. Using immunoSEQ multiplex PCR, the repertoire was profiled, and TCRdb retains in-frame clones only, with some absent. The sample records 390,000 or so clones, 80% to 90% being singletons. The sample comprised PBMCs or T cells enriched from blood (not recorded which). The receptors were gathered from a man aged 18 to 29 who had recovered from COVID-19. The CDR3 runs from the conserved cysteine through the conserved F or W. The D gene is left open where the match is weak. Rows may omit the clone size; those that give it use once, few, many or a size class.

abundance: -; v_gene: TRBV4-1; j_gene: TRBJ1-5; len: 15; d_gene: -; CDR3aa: CASSQGVITNQPQHF; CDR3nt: TGCGCCAGCAGCCAAGGAGTGATCACCAATCAGCCCCAGCATTTT
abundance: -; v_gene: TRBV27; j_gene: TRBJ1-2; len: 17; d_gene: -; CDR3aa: CASSGYGTTSTNYGYTF; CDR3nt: TGTGCCAGCAGTGGATACGGGACAACTTCCACTAACTATGGCTACACCTTC
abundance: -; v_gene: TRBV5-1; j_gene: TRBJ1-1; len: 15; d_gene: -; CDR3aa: CASSLGASMNTEAFF; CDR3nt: TGCGCCAGCAGCTTGGGGGCAAGCATGAACACTGAAGCTTTCTTT
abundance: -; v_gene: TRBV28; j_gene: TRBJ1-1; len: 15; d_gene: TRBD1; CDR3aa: CASSSRQGALPEAFF; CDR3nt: TGTGCCAGCAGTTCCCGACAGGGGGCCTTGCCTGAAGCTTTCTTT
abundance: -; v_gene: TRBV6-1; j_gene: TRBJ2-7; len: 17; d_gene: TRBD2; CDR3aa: CASSARPGLAGLYEQYF; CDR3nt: TGTGCCAGCAGTGCCCGCCCTGGACTAGCGGGACTATACGAGCAGTACTTC
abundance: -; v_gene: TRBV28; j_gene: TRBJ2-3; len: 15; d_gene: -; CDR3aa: CASRGGTPSTDTQYF; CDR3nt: TGTGCCAGCAGGGGAGGGACACCAAGCACAGATACGCAGTATTTT
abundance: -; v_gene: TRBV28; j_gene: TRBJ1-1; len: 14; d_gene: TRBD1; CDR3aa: CASSATGGITEAFF; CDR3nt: TGTGCCAGCAGCGCGACAGGGGGCATCACTGAAGCTTTCTTT
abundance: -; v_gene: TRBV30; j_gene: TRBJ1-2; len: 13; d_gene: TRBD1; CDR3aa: CAWKQGFNYGYTF; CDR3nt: TGTGCCTGGAAACAGGGGTTTAACTATGGCTACACCTTC
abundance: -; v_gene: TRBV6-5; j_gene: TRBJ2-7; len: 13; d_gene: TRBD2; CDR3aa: CASRLAGGLEQYF; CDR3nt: TGTGCCAGCAGACTAGCGGGAGGTTTAGAGCAGTACTTC
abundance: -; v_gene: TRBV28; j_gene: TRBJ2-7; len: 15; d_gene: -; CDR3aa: CASSLLPGQSGEQYF; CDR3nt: TGTGCCAGCAGTTTATTGCCAGGTCAGAGTGGCGAGCAGTACTTC
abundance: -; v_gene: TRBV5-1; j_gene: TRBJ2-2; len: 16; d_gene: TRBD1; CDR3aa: CASSLRDREVSGELFF; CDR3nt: TGCGCCAGCAGCCTTAGGGACAGGGAAGTAAGCGGGGAGCTGTTTTTT
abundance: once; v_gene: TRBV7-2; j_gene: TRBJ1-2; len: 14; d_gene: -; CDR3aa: CASSLAGRAVGYTF; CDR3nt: TGTGCCAGCAGCTTAGCGGGCAGGGCGGTCGGCTACACCTTC
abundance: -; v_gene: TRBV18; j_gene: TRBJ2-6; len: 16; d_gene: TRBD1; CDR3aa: CASSPDRVIGANVLTF; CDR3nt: TGTGCCAGCTCACCCGACAGGGTTATTGGGGCCAACGTCCTGACTTTC
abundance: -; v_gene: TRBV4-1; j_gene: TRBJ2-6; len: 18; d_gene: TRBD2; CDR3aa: CASSRGTSQNSGANVLTF; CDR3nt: TGCGCCAGCAGCCGGGGGACTAGCCAAAACTCTGGGGCCAACGTCCTGACTTTC
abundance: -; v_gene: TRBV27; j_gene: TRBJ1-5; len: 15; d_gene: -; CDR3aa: CASSLQQGRGQPQHF; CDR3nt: TGTGCCAGCAGTTTACAACAGGGACGAGGGCAGCCCCAGCATTTT
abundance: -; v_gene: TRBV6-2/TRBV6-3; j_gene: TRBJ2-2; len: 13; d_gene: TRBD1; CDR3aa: CASSQGAVGELFF; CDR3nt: TGTGCCAGCAGTCAGGGGGCAGTCGGGGAGCTGTTTTTT
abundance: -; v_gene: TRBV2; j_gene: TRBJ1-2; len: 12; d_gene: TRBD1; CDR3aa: CASRRTGDGYTF; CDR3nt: TGTGCCAGCAGGCGGACAGGAGATGGCTACACCTTC